This TCR beta chain derives from a study of monozygotic twins with cystic fibrosis. Clones were read by immunoSEQ multiplex PCR, and TCRdb kept only the in-frame ones, dropping some. The sample carries 14,000 or so clones, approximately 90% recorded once. The CDR3 is 18 amino acids. With 1 base removed from V and 5 bases from J, the gap between germline ends came to 23 bases. Germline CDR1 reads SGHVS; CDR2 reads FNYEAQ. The receptor was isolated from a boy younger than 18 with cystic fibrosis. The J gene is TRBJ1-1, the V gene TRBV7-6; a possible D gene is TRBD1 (6 bases). Material: blood. CDR3 sequence: CASSLVVGDGGQRTEAFF. The CDR3 bases are TGTGCCAGCAGCTTAGTAGTAGGCGACGGAGGACAGAGGACTGAAGCTTTCTTT.